The present entry profiles one T cell receptor (beta chain) with its context. Antigen specificity is unknown. These data come from a study of blood T cells in healthy people across ages. Combining a sample-barcoded 5' primer with a J-beta primer mix, a second PCR ran for 7 to 11 cycles. Each cDNA molecule was tagged by a template-switch adaptor with 12 random nucleotides. One entry per CDR3 protein, called by TCRdb with MiXCR from the 5' RACE reads. Of about 1.4 million distinct CDR3 sequences in the sample, around 55% were seen once. Peripheral blood, roughly 11 milliliters per donor, was collected. Total RNA extraction produced at least 6 micrograms (per sample) for the study. The study's findings and limits: Both higher diversity and more naive CD4+ cells marked long-lived donors when set against aged donors.

Germline V gives CDR1 KGHSH, CDR2 LQKENI. This CDR3 contains 15 residues. The source material was blood. The TCR originated in a man in his late teens or twenties in good health. J is TRBJ2-5 and V is TRBV18, with a possible D match to TRBD1 (6 bases). TRBJ2-7 explains the end of the DNA better; the J call may be wrong. Written as DNA, the CDR3 is TGTGCCAGCTCCCCTGGGGGCTGGGGGCTCTACGAGCAGTACTTC. It yields the protein CASSPGGWGLYEQYF.